This passage covers 10 T cell receptor beta chains from one sample sequenced in a study of blood T cell repertoires in COVID-19. Profiling relied on immunoSEQ multiplex PCR, and the TCRdb table lists in-frame clones only, not all of them. The sample has about 300,000 clones; more than 75% are singletons. The sample was PBMCs or T cells enriched from blood (not recorded which). Receptors originate from a man aged 25 to 40 who had recovered from COVID-19.

The chain has TRBV2 and TRBJ1-5; tentative D call: TRBD1 (5 bases). CDR3 length: 15 residues. Trimming removed 6 bases at V and 7 bases at J, with 19 bases between. Germline-derived CDR1 and CDR2 are SNHLY and FYNNEI. The CDR3 DNA follows: TGTGCCAGCAGCGAACCTCGGGGGGGAGGACAGCCCCAGCATTTT. Amino acid sequence: CASSEPRGGGQPQHF.

The count of this clone is one. V usage is TRBV5-1 and J usage is TRBJ1-2; 11 positions match TRBD1. The CDR3 loop spans 15 amino acids. The germline V gene encodes CDR1 SGHRS and CDR2 YFSETQ. The V gene end was trimmed by 4 bases and the J gene end by 6 bases; junction bases not matched to a gene: 8. The CDR3, as DNA: TGCGCCAGCAGCCCGGACAGGGGGCGATTGGATGGCTACACCTTC. It codes for CASSPDRGRLDGYTF.

The V gene is TRBV30, the J gene TRBJ2-7, with 8 bases that match TRBD1. This CDR3 spans 12 amino acids. V shed 2 bases, J shed 6 bases, and the junction held 3 bases outside the gene matches. Looked up from germline, CDR1 is GTSNPN and CDR2 is SVGIG (reference sequence). The CDR3 sequence: CAWSRQGIEQYF. CDR3 bases: TGTGCCTGGAGTAGACAGGGGATCGAGCAGTACTTC.

J is TRBJ1-3 and V is TRBV5-1, with TRBD1 as a possible D gene (5 bases). V lost 0 bases, J lost 2 bases, and 12 bases lay in between. Germline CDR1 and CDR2: SGHRS and YFSETQ. The CDR3 length is 16 residues. CDR3 protein: CASSLEGLGAGNTIYF. Written as DNA, the CDR3 is TGCGCCAGCAGCTTGGAGGGGCTTGGGGCTGGAAACACCATATATTTT.

CDR3 protein: CSASQGLLVEGNTIYF. The CDR3 DNA follows: TGCAGTGCTAGTCAAGGACTCCTAGTAGAAGGAAACACCATATATTTT. The chain uses TRBV20-1 and TRBJ1-3; D remains ambiguous. Germline-derived CDR1 and CDR2 are DFQATT and SNEGSKA (reference sequence). V lost 3 bases and J lost 4, with 19 bases in between. The CDR3 runs 16 residues.

The V gene is TRBV7-6, the J gene TRBJ2-2; D remains ambiguous. The CDR3 is 15 amino acids. V lost 0 bases, J lost 6 bases, and 11 bases lay in between. Looked up from germline, CDR1 is SGHVS and CDR2 is FNYEAQ. In DNA, the CDR3 is TGTGCCAGCAGCTTAGCAAGCAGGTCGGCCGGGGAGCTGTTTTTT. Translated: CASSLASRSAGELFF. Supplemented by reference TRBV7-6 and TRBJ2-2, the full variable domain reads GAGVSQSPRYKVTKRGQDVALRCDPISGHVSLYWYRQALGQGPEFLTYFNYEAQQDKSGLPNDRFSAERPEGSISTLTIQRTEQRDSAMYRCASSLASRSAGELFFGEGSRLTVL.

The rearrangement links TRBV10-3 to TRBJ2-7, with 7 positions matching TRBD1. After removal of 4 bases from V and 8 bases from J, the junction contained 11 bases not matched to a gene. The CDR3 contains 14 residues. Germline CDR1 and CDR2: ENHRY and SYGVKD. The CDR3 protein is CAISGTGWGFQQYF. The CDR3 nucleotides are TGTGCCATCAGTGGGACAGGTTGGGGGTTCCAGCAGTACTTC.

In regard to this clone: A read error may produce the germline difference seen at one junction end. The rearrangement uses TRBV30 and TRBJ1-2; D call uncertain. Germline-derived CDR1 and CDR2 are GTSNPN and SVGIG (reference sequence). The CDR3 is made up of 11 amino acids. The CDR3: CAWSFFGVNSF. The DNA for the CDR3 is TGTGCCTGGAGTTTCTTTGGCGTTAACAGCTTC.

For the CDR3, the DNA is TGTGCTAGTGGTTTCCCTCGGGGGAGGGAAGAAACTGAAGCTTTCTTT. It encodes CASGFPRGREETEAFF. V and J are TRBV12-5 and TRBJ1-1; perhaps TRBD1 as D (5 bases). V dropped 3 bases and J dropped 5 bases, with 19 bases sitting between them. The germline gives CDR1 LGHNT, CDR2 FRNRAP. The CDR3 has 16 amino acids.

The V and J genes are TRBV18 and TRBJ2-4; D unresolved. The CDR3 runs to 16 residues. Germline-derived CDR1 and CDR2 are KGHSH and LQKENI. V shed 0 bases and J shed 0 bases, with 9 bases lying between them. The CDR3 DNA follows: TGTGCCAGCTCACCACCGAGAGGTTTAGCCAAAAACATTCAGTACTTC. Amino acid sequence: CASSPPRGLAKNIQYF.